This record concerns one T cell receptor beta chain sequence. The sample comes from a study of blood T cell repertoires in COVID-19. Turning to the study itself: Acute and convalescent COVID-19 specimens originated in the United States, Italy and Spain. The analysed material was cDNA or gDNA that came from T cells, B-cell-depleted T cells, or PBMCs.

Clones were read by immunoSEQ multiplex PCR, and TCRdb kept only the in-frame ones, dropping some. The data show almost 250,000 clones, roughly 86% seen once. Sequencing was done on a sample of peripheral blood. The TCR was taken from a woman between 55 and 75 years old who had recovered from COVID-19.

CDR3 bases: TGTGCCAGTAGGGGACAGGCCCTCAATCAGCCCCAGCATTTT. This encodes CASRGQALNQPQHF. The chain has TRBV19 and TRBJ1-5; 8 positions match TRBD1. Unmatched junction bases numbered 4, after V lost 6 bases and J lost 3 bases. Germline lookup yields CDR1 LNHDA and CDR2 SQIVND (reference sequence). This CDR3 is built from 14 residues.